The TCR beta chain described here comes from a study of beta chain features in type 1 diabetes. Turning to the study itself: Examination covered roughly 100,000,000 sorted cells spanning all samples.

The entirety of the isolated RNA underwent reverse transcription, so expressed TCRB transcripts were sequenced. Method: immunoSEQ multiplex PCR; TCRdb's copy keeps in-frame clones and lacks some. The data contain a few hundred thousand clones, about 30% of them singletons. This clone was seen more than once but under ten times. Unmatched junction bases numbered 3, after V lost 5 bases and J lost 3 bases. The CDR3 has 14 residues. Germline V gene lookup returns CDR1 LNHNV and CDR2 YYDKDF (reference sequence). The chain links TRBV15 to TRBJ2-7; 11 bases match TRBD1. The TCR comes from a man aged 18 to 29 in good health. The specimen sequenced was naive CD4+ T cells from blood. The CDR3 DNA reads as TGTGCCACCAGCCTGGACAGGGGGCTCTACGAGCAGTACTTC. It yields the protein CATSLDRGLYEQYF. Drawing the rest from reference TRBV15 and TRBJ2-7, the complete variable domain is DAMVIQNPRYQVTQFGKPVTLSCSQTLNHNVMYWYQQKSSQAPKLLFHYYDKDFNNEADTPDNFQSRRPNTSFCFLDIRSPGLGDTAMYLCATSLDRGLYEQYFGPGTRLTVT.